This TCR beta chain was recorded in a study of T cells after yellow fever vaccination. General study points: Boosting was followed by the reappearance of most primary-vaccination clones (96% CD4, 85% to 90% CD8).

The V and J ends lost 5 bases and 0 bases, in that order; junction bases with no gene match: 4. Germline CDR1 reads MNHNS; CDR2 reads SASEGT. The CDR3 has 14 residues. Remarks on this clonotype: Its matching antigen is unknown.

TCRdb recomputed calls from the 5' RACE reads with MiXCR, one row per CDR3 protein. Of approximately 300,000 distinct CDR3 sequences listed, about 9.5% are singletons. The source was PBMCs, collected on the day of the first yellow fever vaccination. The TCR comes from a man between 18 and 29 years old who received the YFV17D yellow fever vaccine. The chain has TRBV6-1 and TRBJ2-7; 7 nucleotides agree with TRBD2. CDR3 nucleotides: TGTGCCAGCAGTCGGGACTATAGCTCCTACGAGCAGTACGTC. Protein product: CASSRDYSSYEQYV.